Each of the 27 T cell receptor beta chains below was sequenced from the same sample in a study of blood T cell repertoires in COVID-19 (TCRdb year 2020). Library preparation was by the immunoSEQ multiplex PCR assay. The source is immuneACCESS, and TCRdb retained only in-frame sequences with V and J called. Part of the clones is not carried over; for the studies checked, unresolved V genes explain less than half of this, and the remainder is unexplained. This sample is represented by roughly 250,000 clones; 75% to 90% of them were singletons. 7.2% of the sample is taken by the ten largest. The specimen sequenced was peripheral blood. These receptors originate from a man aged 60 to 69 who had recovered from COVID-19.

Here the CDR3 DNA reads TGTGCCAGCAGCCAAGGTCGACAGGCAGCTAACTATGGCTACACCTTC. It codes for CASSQGRQAANYGYTF. V and J are TRBV3-1 (or the pseudogene TRBV3-2) and TRBJ1-2; the D gene is possibly TRBD1 (6 bases). V was trimmed by 1 base and J by 0 bases, leaving 12 bases between them. CDR1 LGHDT and CDR2 YNNKEL come from the germline V gene (reference sequence). The CDR3 has 16 residues.

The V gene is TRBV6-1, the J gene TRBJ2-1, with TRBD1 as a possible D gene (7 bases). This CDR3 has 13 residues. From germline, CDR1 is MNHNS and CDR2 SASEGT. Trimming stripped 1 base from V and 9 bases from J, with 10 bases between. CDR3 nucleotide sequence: TGTGCCAGCAGTGAAGTGCAGGGGGGTGAGCAGTTCTTC. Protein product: CASSEVQGGEQFF.

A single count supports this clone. This CDR3 is CASSYSMNTEAFF. The DNA for the CDR3 is TGTGCCAGCTCTTACAGTATGAACACTGAAGCTTTCTTT. The chain carries TRBV18 and TRBJ1-1; no clear D gene. Trimming took off 6 bases at V and 0 bases at J, with 8 bases between the two ends. The CDR3 contains 13 residues. From germline, CDR1 is KGHSH and CDR2 LQKENI.

CDR3 nucleotide sequence: TGCGCCAGCAGCCCGGGGACAGGACGTGGACTAGCGGGGGGCCTACACAATGAGCAGTTCTTC. Amino acid sequence: CASSPGTGRGLAGGLHNEQFF. The chain recombines TRBV5-1 with TRBJ2-1, with TRBD2 matching 14 bases. The V gene's germline CDR1 is SGHRS and CDR2 YFSETQ. This CDR3 comprises 21 residues. Trimming at V came to 4 bases and at J to 5 bases, leaving 20 bases not matched to a gene. Variable domain in full (rest from reference TRBV5-1 and TRBJ2-1): KAGVTQTPRYLIKTRGQQVTLSCSPISGHRSVSWYQQTPGQGLQFLFEYFSETQRNKGNFPGRFSGRQFSNSRSEMNVSTLELGDSALYLCASSPGTGRGLAGGLHNEQFFGPGTRLTVL.

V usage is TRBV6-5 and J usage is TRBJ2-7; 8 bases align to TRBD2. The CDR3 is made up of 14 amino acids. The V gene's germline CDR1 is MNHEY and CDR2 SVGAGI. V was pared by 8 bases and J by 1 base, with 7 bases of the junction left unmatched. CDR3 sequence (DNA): TGTGCCAGCGCACGGGGACTAGGGTCCTACGAGCAGTACTTC. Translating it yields CASARGLGSYEQYF.

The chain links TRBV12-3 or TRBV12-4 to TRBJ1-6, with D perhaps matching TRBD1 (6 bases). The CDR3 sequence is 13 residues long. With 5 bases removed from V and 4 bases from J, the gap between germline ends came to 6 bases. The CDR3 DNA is TGTGCCAGCAGTGACAGGTATAATTCACCCCTCCACTTT. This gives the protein CASSDRYNSPLHF.

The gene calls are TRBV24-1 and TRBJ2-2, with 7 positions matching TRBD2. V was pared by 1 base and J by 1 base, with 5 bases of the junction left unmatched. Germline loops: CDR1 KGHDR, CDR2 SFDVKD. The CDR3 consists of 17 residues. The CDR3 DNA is TGTGCCACCAGTGATTTTTCGCGGGGGAAGAACACCGGGGAGCTGTTTTTT. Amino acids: CATSDFSRGKNTGELFF.

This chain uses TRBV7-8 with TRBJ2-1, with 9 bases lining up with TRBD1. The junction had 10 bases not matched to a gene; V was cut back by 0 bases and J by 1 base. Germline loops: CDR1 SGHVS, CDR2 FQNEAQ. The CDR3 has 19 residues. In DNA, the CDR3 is TGTGCCAGCAGCTTAGCGGGGTTGGGGACAGGGAGGTCCTACAATGAGCAGTTCTTC. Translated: CASSLAGLGTGRSYNEQFF.

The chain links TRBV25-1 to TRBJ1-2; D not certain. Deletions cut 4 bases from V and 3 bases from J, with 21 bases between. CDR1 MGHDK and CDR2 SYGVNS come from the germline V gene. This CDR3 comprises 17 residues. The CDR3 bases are TGTGCCAGCAGTGTCCCCCCTAGGCCCGGGAGTGACTATGGCTACACCTTC. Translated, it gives CASSVPPRPGSDYGYTF.

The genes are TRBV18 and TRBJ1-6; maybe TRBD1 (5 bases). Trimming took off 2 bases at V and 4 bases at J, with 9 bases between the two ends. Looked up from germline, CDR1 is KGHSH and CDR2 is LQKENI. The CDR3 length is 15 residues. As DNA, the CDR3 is TGTGCCAGCTCACCAGGGGGGGATTATAATTCACCCCTCCACTTT. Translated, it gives CASSPGGDYNSPLHF.

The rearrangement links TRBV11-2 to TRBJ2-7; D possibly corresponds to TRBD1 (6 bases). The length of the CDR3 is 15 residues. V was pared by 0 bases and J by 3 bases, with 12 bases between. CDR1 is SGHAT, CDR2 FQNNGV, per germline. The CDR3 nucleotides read TGTGCCAGCAGCTTAGAAACAGGGACCTACTACGAGCAGTACTTC. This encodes CASSLETGTYYEQYF.

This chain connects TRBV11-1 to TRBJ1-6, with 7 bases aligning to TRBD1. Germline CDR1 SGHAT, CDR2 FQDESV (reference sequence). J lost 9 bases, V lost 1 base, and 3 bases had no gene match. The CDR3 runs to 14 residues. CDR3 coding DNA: TGTGCCAGCAGCTTAGGAGGGGGCATTTCACCCCTCCACTTT. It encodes CASSLGGGISPLHF.

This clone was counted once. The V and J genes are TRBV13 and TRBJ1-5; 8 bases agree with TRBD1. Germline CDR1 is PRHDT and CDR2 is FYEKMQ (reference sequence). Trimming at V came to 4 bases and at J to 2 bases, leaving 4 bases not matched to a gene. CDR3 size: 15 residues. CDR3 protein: CASSSGGRGNQPQHF. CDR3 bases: TGTGCCAGCAGCTCAGGGGGCAGGGGCAATCAGCCCCAGCATTTT.

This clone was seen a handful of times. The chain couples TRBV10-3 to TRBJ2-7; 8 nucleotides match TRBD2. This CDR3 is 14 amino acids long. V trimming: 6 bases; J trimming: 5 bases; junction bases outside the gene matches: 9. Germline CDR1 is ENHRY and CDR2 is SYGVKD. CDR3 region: CAIRGAGGKDEQYF. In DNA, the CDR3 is TGTGCCATCAGAGGGGCGGGGGGAAAGGACGAGCAGTACTTC.

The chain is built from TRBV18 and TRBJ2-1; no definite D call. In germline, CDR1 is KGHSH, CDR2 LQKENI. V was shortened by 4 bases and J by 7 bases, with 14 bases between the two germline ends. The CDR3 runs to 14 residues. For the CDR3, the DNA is TGTGCCAGCTCACGACCTGGCGGAGAGAATGAGCAGTTCTTC. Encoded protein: CASSRPGGENEQFF.

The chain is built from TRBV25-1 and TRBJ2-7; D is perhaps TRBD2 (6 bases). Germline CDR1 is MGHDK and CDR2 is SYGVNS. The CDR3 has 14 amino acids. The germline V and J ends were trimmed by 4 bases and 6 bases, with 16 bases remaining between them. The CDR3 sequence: CASSVSQGGSEQYF. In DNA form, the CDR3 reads TGTGCCAGCAGTGTTTCTCAAGGAGGGTCCGAGCAGTACTTC.

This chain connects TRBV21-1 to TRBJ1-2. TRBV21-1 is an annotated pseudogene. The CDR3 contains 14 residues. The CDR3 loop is CASSKASGLHGYTF. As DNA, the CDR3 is TGTGCCAGCAGCAAAGCCTCGGGGTTGCATGGCTACACCTTC.

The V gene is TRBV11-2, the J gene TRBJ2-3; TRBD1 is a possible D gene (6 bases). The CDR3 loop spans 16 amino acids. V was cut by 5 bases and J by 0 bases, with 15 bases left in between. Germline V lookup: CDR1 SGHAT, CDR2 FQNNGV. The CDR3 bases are TGTGCCAGCAGCCCAGGGGTAGGGAAAAGCACAGATACGCAGTATTTT. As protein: CASSPGVGKSTDTQYF.

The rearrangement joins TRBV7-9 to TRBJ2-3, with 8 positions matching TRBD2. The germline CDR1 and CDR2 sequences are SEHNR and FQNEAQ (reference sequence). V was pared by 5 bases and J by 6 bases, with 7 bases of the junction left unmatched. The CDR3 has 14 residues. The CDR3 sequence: CASSPAGGWDTQYF. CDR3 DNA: TGTGCCAGCAGCCCGGCGGGGGGTTGGGATACGCAGTATTTT.

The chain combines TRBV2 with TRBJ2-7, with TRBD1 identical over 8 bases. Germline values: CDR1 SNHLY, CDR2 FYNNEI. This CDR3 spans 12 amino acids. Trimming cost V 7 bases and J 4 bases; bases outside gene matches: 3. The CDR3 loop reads CASTRQGYEQYF. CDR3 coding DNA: TGTGCCAGCACAAGACAGGGGTACGAGCAGTACTTC. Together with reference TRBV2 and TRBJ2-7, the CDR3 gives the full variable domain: EPEVTQTPSHQVTQMGQEVILRCVPISNHLYFYWYRQILGQKVEFLVSFYNNEISEKSEIFDDQFSVERPDGSNFTLKIRSTKLEDSAMYFCASTRQGYEQYFGPGTRLTVT.

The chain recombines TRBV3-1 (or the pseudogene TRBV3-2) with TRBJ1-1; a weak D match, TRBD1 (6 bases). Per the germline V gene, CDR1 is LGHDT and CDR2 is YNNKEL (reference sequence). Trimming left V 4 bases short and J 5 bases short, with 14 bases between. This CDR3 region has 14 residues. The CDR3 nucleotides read TGTGCCAGCAGCCTACGAACAGGGAAAACTGAAGCTTTCTTT. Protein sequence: CASSLRTGKTEAFF.

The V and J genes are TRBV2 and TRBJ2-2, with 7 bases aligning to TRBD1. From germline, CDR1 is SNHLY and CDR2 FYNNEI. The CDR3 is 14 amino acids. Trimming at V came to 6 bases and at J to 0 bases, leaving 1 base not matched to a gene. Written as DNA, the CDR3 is TGTGCCAGCAGGACAGGGACGAACACCGGGGAGCTGTTTTTT. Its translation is CASRTGTNTGELFF.

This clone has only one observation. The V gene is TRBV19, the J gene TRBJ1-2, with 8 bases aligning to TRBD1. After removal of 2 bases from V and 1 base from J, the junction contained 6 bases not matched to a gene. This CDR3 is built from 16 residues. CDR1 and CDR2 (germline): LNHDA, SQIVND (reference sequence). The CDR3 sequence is CASSINRGTFNYGYTF. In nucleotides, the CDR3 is TGTGCCAGTAGTATAAACAGGGGGACTTTTAACTATGGCTACACCTTC.

The CDR3 nucleotides are TGTGCCAGCAGCCCCCGGGACATTGGCACCGGGGAGCTGTTTTTT. Its translation: CASSPRDIGTGELFF. The chain recombines TRBV4-2 with TRBJ2-2; tentative D call: TRBD1 (6 bases). The germline V and J ends were trimmed by 4 bases and 4 bases, with 13 bases remaining between them. Germline CDR1 LGHNA, CDR2 YNFKEQ. The CDR3 has 15 residues.

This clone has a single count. As DNA, the CDR3 is TGTGCCAGCAGTTATAGCGGGGGGGACTACGAGCAGTACTTC. Protein sequence: CASSYSGGDYEQYF. The chain has TRBV6-5 and TRBJ2-7; 11 nucleotides line up with TRBD2. The CDR3 is 14 residues long. Trimming at V came to 3 bases and at J to 3 bases, leaving 1 base not matched to a gene. Germline V gene data show CDR1 as MNHEY and CDR2 as SVGAGI.

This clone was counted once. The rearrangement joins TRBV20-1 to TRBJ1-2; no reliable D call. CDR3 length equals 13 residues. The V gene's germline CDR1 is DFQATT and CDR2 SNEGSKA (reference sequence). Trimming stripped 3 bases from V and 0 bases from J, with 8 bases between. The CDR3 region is CSASQSANYGYTF. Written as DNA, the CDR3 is TGCAGTGCTAGTCAGTCAGCTAACTATGGCTACACCTTC.

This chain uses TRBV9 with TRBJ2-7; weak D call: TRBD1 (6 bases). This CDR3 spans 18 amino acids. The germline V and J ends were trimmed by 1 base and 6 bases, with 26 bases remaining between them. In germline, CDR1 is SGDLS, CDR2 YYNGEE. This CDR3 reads CASSVSRFDSTSRGEQYV. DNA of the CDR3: TGTGCCAGCAGCGTAAGCCGCTTTGACAGCACTTCCAGGGGCGAGCAGTACGTC.